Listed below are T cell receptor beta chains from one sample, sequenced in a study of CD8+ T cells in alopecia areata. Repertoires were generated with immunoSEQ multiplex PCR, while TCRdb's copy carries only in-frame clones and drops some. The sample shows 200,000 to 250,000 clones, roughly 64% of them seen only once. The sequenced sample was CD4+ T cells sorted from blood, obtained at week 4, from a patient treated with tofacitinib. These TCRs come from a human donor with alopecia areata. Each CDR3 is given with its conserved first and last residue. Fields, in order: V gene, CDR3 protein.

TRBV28 CASSFSTENYGYTF
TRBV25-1 CASSESGYGYTF
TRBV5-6 CASSLPGLAGGQETQYF
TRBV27 CASSLSKRDRGQEAFF
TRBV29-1 CSVLSGTGGHWGDSPLHF
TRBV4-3 CASSQGQGAAKNIQYF
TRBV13 CASSLNSNQPQHF
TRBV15 CATSRAEGLMQYF
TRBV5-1 CASSSVGGDTQYF
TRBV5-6 CASSWTGSYGYTF
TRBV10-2 CASNRGRATEAFF
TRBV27 CASSSGWGNYGYTF
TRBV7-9 CASSATGQGAFF
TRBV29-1 CSVALAANTEAFF
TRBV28 CASSFGQPEKLFF
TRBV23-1 CASSQSTRLGPEPQHF
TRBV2 CASSGQDRGYAFF
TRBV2 CASSARRNNQPQHF
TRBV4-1 CASSQYQGADQPQHF
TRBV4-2 CASSQEALPSGGATDTQYF
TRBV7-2 CASSQQGLPYNEQFF
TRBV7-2 CASQVPLISGGSYF
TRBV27 CASSSWTGVGSPLHF
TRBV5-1 CASSLVLAGGSVDEQFF
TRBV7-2 CASSLQGPNSPLHF
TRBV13 CASSSLETQYF
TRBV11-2 CASTRDRGTEAFF
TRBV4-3 CASSPRGDYGYTF
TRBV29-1 CSVGRQGATDTQYF
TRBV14 CASSQDMGAYEQYF
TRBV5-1 CASSLEDRQETQYF
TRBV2 CASSTGGGEQFF
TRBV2 CASLGRDLYTEAFF
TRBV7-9 CASSTNEKLFF
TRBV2 CASKGAGANVLTF
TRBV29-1 CSVVRPFTYEQYF
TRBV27 CATEGEETQYF
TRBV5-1 CASSLGTSGRNTGELFF
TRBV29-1 CAGGGLNSPLHF
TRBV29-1 CSVTSGQINYGYTF
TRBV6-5 CASSYANAGGVYEQYF
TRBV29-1 CSVERQGAGDTQYF
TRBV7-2 CASSLGQGGYTEAFF
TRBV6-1 CASSGPRQGANQPQHF
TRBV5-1 CASSLGGPGTYEQYF
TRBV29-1 CSVAGANQPQHF
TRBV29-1 CSVEEGGSNTEAFF
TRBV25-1 CASSEGSQGAYEQYF
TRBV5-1 CASAQGYQETQYF
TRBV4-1 CASSQAGEGSNQPQHF
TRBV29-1 CSVSDRAEQYF
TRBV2 CASSEGLAWETQYF